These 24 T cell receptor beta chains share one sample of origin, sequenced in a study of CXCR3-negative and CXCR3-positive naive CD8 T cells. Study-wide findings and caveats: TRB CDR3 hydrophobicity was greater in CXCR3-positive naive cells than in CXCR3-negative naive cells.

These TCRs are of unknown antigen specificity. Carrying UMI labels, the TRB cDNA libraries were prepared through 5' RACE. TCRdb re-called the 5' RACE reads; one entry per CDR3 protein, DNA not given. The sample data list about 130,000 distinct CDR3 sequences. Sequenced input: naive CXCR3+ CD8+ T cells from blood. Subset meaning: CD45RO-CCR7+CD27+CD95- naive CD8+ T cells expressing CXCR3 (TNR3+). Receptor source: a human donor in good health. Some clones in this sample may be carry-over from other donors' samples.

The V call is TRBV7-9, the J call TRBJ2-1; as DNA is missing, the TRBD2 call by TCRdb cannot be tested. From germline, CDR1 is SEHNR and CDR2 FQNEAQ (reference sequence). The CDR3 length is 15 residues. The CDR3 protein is CASSLGSGNYNEQFF.

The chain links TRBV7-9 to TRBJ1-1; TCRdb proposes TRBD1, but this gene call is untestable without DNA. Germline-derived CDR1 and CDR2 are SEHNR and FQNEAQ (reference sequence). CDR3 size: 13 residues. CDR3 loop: CASSTPGATEAFF.

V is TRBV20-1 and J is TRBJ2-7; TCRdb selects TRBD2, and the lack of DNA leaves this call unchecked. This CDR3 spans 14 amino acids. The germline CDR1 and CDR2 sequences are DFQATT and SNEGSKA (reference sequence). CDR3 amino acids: CSASPGLAPYEQYF.

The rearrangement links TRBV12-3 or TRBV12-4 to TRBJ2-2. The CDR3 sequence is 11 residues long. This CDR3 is CASSLNGELFF.

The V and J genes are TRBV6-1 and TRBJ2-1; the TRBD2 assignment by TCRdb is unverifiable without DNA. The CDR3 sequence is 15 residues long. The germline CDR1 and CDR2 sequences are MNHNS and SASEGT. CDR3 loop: CASSLAGGLDNEQFF.

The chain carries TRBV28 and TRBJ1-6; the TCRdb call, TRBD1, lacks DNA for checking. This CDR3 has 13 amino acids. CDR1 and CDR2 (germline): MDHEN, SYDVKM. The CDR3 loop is CASLDRNNSPLHF.

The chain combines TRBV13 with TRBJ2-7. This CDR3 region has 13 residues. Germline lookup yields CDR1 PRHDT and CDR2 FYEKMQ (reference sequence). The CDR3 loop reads CASSYENSYEQYF.

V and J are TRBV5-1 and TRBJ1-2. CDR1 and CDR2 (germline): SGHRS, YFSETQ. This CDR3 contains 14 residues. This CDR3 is CASSEATALYGYTF.

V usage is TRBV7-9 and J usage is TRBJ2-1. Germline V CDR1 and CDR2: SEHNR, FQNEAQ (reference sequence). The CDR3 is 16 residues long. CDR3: CASSLIVAGSYNEQFF.

The chain's CDR3 is CSVRTGRTYGYTF. This chain connects TRBV29-1 to TRBJ1-2; TCRdb designates TRBD1, a call that cannot be tested without DNA. Germline V gene lookup returns CDR1 SQVTM and CDR2 ANQGSEA. CDR3 length: 13 residues.

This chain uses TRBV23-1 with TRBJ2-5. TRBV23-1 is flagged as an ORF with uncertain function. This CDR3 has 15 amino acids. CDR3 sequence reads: CASSQSEADEETQYF.

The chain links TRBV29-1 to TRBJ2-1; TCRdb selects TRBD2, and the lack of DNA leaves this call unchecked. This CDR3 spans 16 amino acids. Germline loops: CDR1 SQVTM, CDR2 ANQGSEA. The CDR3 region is CSVGPGLTGGRYEQFF.

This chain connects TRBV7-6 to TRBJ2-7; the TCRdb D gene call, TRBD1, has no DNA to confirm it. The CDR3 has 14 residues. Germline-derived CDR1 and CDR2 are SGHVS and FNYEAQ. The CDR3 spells CASSLAAGAYEQYF. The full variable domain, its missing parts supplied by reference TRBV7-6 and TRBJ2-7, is GAGVSQSPRYKVTKRGQDVALRCDPISGHVSLYWYRQALGQGPEFLTYFNYEAQQDKSGLPNDRFSAERPEGSISTLTIQRTEQRDSAMYRCASSLAAGAYEQYFGPGTRLTVT.

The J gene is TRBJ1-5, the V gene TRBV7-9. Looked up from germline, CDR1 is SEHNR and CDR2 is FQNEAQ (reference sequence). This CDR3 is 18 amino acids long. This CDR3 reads CASSAIPGAGPSNQPQHF. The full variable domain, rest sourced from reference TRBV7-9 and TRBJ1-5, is DTGVSQNPRHKITKRGQNVTFRCDPISEHNRLYWYRQTLGQGPEFLTYFQNEAQLEKSRLLSDRFSAERPKGSFSTLEIQRTEQGDSAMYLCASSAIPGAGPSNQPQHFGDGTRLSIL.

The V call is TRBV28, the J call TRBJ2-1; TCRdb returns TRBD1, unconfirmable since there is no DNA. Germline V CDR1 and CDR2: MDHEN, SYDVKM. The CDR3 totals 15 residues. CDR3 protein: CASSRSDRENNEQFF.

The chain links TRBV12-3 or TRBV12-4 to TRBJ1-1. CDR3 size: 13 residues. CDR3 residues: CASSLSVYTEAFF.

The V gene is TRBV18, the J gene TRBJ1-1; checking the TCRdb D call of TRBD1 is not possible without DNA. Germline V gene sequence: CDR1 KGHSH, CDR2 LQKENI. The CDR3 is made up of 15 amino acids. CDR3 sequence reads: CASSVDPGQPPEAFF.

The CDR3 region is CASSLVSSYEQYF. V is TRBV7-9 and J is TRBJ2-7. The CDR3 loop spans 13 amino acids. The germline gives CDR1 SEHNR, CDR2 FQNEAQ (reference sequence).

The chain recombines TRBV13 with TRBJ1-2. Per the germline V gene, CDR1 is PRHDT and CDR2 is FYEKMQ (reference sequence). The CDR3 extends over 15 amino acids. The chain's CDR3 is CASSWPSGLFYGYTF.

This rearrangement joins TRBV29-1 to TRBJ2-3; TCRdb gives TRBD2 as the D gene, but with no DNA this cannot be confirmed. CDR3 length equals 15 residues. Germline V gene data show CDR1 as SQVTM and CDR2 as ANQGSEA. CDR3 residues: CSAPTLAERGDTQYF.

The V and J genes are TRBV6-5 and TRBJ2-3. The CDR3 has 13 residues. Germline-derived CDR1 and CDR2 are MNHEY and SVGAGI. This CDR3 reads CASSPLDADTQYF.

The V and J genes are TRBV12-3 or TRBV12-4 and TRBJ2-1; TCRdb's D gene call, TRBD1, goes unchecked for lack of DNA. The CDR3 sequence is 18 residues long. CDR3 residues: CASSTWDRKRFAYNEQFF.

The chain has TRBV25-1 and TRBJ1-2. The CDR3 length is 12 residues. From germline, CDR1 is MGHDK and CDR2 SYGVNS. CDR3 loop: CAGGEGRYGYTF.

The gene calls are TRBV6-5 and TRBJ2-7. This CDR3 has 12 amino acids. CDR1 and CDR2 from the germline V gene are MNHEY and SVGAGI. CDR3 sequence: CASRDLSYEQYF.